The 18 T cell receptor beta chains below all came from one sample that was sequenced in a study of graft-versus-host responses after intestinal transplantation. Using immunoSEQ multiplex PCR, the repertoire was profiled, and TCRdb retains in-frame clones only, with some absent. The table lists approximately 89,000 clones, roughly 92% of them singletons. These receptors' targets are unknown. The material was unstimulated CD4+ T cells sorted from spleen or lymph node cells, obtained before intestinal transplant. These receptors all come from a human donor who received an intestinal transplant.

V usage is TRBV19 and J usage is TRBJ1-2, with a weak D call TRBD1 (6 bases). In germline, CDR1 is LNHDA, CDR2 SQIVND (reference sequence). V gave up 0 bases and J gave up 4 bases, with 12 bases separating them. The CDR3 is 15 residues long. CDR3 bases: TGTGCCAGTAGTATAGAGAGGACAGCCTTCTATGGCTACACCTTC. This translates into CASSIERTAFYGYTF. Based on the CDR3 plus reference TRBV19 and TRBJ1-2, the full variable domain is DGGITQSPKYLFRKEGQNVTLSCEQNLNHDAMYWYRQDPGQGLRLIYYSQIVNDFQKGDIAEGYSVSREKKESFPLTVTSAQKNPTAFYLCASSIERTAFYGYTFGSGTRLTVV.

The V call is TRBV9, the J call TRBJ2-7; 9 bases are shared with TRBD2. Germline values: CDR1 SGDLS, CDR2 YYNGEE. The V and J ends lost 4 bases and 2 bases, in that order; junction bases with no gene match: 7. The CDR3 is 15 amino acids. CDR3: CASSKSGGTTYEQYF. Here the CDR3 DNA reads TGTGCCAGCAGCAAGAGCGGGGGGACGACCTACGAGCAGTACTTC.

This sequence joins TRBV5-5 and TRBJ1-1; the D gene is possibly TRBD1 (6 bases). Germline V gene lookup returns CDR1 SGHKS and CDR2 YYEKEE (reference sequence). The CDR3 runs to 16 residues. V shed 4 bases and J shed 4 bases, with 20 bases lying between them. Written as DNA, the CDR3 is TGTGCCAGCAGCCCAACTCCCGACAGGTTGGGCACTGAAGCTTTCTTT. Protein sequence: CASSPTPDRLGTEAFF.

The chain uses TRBV5-4 and TRBJ2-7; 11 nucleotides match TRBD2. This CDR3 contains 15 residues. Trimming at V came to 4 bases and at J to 4 bases, leaving 7 bases not matched to a gene. From germline, CDR1 is SGHNT and CDR2 YYREEE (reference sequence). CDR3 residues: CASSMASGGLYEQYF. The CDR3 DNA is TGTGCCAGCAGCATGGCTAGCGGGGGGTTGTACGAGCAGTACTTC.

The chain carries TRBV5-1 and TRBJ1-5, with D perhaps matching TRBD1 (5 bases). The V gene lost 4 bases and the J gene lost 9 bases, with 17 bases spanning the gap. The V gene's germline CDR1 is SGHRS and CDR2 YFSETQ. This CDR3 is built from 14 residues. The CDR3 DNA sequence: TGCGCCAGCAGCACGGACAAGGCCCCTTGGCCCCAGCATTTT. It specifies CASSTDKAPWPQHF.

This clone was seen only a few times. The chain has TRBV2 and TRBJ2-7; TRBD1 agrees at 7 bases. The germline V gene has CDR1 SNHLY and CDR2 FYNNEI. The J segment lost 0 bases and the V segment lost 6 bases, leaving 11 bases of the junction unmatched. This CDR3 region has 16 residues. CDR3 bases: TGTGCCAGCAGCGTAGGGGGCGCGTCCTACTCCTACGAGCAGTACTTC. This gives the protein CASSVGGASYSYEQYF.

This rearrangement joins TRBV7-8 to TRBJ1-6, with 8 positions matching TRBD1. The CDR3 spans 17 residues. CDR1 and CDR2 from the germline V gene are SGHVS and FQNEAQ. J gave up 8 bases and V 1 base, and 10 bases lay outside the gene matches. The CDR3, as DNA: TGTGCCAGCAGCTTAGTAGCAGGGCCAGGGGGCTATTCACCCCTCCACTTT. Translation gives CASSLVAGPGGYSPLHF.

The CDR3 bases are TGTGCCAGCAGTTACCAAGACAGGGGGCCCTACGAGCAGTACTTC. The encoded protein is CASSYQDRGPYEQYF. The chain has TRBV6-6 and TRBJ2-7; TRBD1 agrees at 10 bases. With V trimmed by 2 bases and J by 2 bases, 3 bases remained unmatched. Germline values: CDR1 MNHNY, CDR2 SVGAGI (reference sequence). The CDR3 runs 15 residues.

There are a few counts of this clone. The V and J genes are TRBV6-5 and TRBJ1-1; 10 bases map to TRBD1. The CDR3 loop spans 16 amino acids. Germline V gene lookup returns CDR1 MNHEY and CDR2 SVGAGI. J lost 2 bases, V lost 0 bases, and 3 bases had no gene match. This chain's CDR3 is CASSYSRTGGNTEAFF. CDR3 coding DNA: TGTGCCAGCAGTTACTCTAGGACAGGGGGAAACACTGAAGCTTTCTTT.

The chain combines TRBV2 with TRBJ1-1; 12 nucleotides agree with TRBD1. CDR1 and CDR2 (germline): SNHLY, FYNNEI. This CDR3 comprises 15 residues. Losses at the gene ends were 5 bases for V and 10 bases for J; bases not matched to a gene: 11. The CDR3 sequence: CASSPQGTGGGGAFF. In DNA form, the CDR3 reads TGTGCCAGCAGTCCTCAGGGGACAGGGGGCGGAGGAGCTTTCTTT.

This clone was observed a few times. The CDR3 here is CAVPDTRGNTIYF. DNA of the CDR3: TGTGCCGTGCCGGACACCAGGGGAAACACCATATATTTT. The rearrangement joins TRBV19 to TRBJ1-3; D may be TRBD1 (5 bases). The CDR3 runs to 13 residues. Trimming took off 11 bases at V and 4 bases at J, with 15 bases between the two ends. From germline, CDR1 is LNHDA and CDR2 SQIVND (reference sequence).

This chain joins TRBV4-1 and TRBJ1-6, with 9 positions matching TRBD1. CDR1 and CDR2 (germline): MGHRA, YSYEKL. The ends lost 1 base at V and 7 bases at J; junction bases unmatched: 5. The CDR3 length is 16 residues. The CDR3 reads CASSQGGTGRNSPLHF. CDR3 in DNA: TGCGCCAGCAGCCAAGGCGGGACAGGGCGGAATTCACCCCTCCACTTT.

The rearrangement uses TRBV10-1 and TRBJ2-7, with TRBD2 matching 9 bases. The CDR3 length is 17 residues. CDR1 and CDR2 (germline): WNHNN, SYGVQD (reference sequence). Germline trimming cut 0 bases from V and 6 bases from J; bases unmatched to any gene: 12. The CDR3 here is CASSESRLAERIGEQYF. The CDR3 region has the DNA TGCGCCAGCAGTGAGTCTCGACTAGCGGAACGGATAGGCGAGCAGTACTTC.

The chain links TRBV27 to TRBJ2-3, with D perhaps matching TRBD2 (5 bases). Trimming left V 5 bases short and J 5 bases short, with 14 bases between. This CDR3 is built from 14 residues. Germline V gene lookup returns CDR1 MNHEY and CDR2 SMNVEV (reference sequence). The CDR3 nucleotides read TGTGCCAGCAGTGTGTCAAGAGGGATAGATACGCAGTATTTT. Translating gives CASSVSRGIDTQYF.

Notes on this clone: The DNA is left out, because the CDR3 cannot be placed on it with certainty; the CDR3 is given as TCRdb lists it. The rearrangement links TRBV28 to TRBJ1-1; the table gives TRBD1 as D, unverified against the DNA. Germline CDR1 reads MDHEN; CDR2 reads SYDVKM. The CDR3 length equals 15 residues, ends included. CDR3 loop: CASSFFGSSYTEAFF.

This clone was found once. The V gene is TRBV10-3, the J gene TRBJ2-4, with D possibly matching TRBD1 (5 bases). CDR3 size: 15 residues. CDR1 is ENHRY and CDR2 is SYGVKD in the germline V gene. Deletions cut 0 bases from V and 2 bases from J, with 8 bases between. The CDR3 nucleotides are TGTGCCATCAGTGAGTCATGGACAACCAAAAACATTCAGTACTTC. It yields the protein CAISESWTTKNIQYF.

This clone was observed a single time. The J gene is TRBJ2-5, the V gene TRBV5-4; the match to TRBD1 covers 11 bases. V gave up 4 bases and J gave up 5 bases; unmatched junction bases: 10. There are 16 residues in the CDR3. Germline V gives CDR1 SGHNT, CDR2 YYREEE (reference sequence). The CDR3 region is CASSNRDRGWEETQYF. CDR3 nucleotides: TGTGCCAGCAGCAACCGGGACAGGGGGTGGGAGGAGACCCAGTACTTC. The variable domain in full, completed from reference TRBV5-4 and TRBJ2-5, reads ETGVTQSPTHLIKTRGQQVTLRCSSQSGHNTVSWYQQALGQGPQFIFQYYREEENGRGNFPPRFSGLQFPNYSSELNVNALELDDSALYLCASSNRDRGWEETQYFGPGTRLLVL.

The chain uses TRBV19 and TRBJ2-1, with D possibly TRBD2 on 6 matching bases. CDR3 length equals 13 residues. From germline, CDR1 is LNHDA and CDR2 SQIVND (reference sequence). V was shortened by 4 bases and J by 6 bases, with 10 bases between the two germline ends. DNA for the CDR3: TGTGCCAGTAGTAGCCTGGGGGGCAATGAGCAGTTCTTC. Its translation: CASSSLGGNEQFF.